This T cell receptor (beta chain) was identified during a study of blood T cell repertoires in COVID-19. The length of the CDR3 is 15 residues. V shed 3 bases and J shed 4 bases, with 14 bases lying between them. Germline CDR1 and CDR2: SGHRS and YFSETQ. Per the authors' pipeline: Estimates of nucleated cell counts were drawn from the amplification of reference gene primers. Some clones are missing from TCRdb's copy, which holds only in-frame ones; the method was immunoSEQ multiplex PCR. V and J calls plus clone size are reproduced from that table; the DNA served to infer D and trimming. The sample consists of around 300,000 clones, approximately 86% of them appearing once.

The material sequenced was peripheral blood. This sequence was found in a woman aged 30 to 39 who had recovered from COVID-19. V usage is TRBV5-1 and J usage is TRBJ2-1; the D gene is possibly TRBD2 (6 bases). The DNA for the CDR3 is TGCGCCAGCAGCTGGTCGGGGGAATATTACAATGAGCAGTTCTTC. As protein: CASSWSGEYYNEQFF. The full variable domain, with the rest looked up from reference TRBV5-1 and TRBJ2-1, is KAGVTQTPRYLIKTRGQQVTLSCSPISGHRSVSWYQQTPGQGLQFLFEYFSETQRNKGNFPGRFSGRQFSNSRSEMNVSTLELGDSALYLCASSWSGEYYNEQFFGPGTRLTVL.